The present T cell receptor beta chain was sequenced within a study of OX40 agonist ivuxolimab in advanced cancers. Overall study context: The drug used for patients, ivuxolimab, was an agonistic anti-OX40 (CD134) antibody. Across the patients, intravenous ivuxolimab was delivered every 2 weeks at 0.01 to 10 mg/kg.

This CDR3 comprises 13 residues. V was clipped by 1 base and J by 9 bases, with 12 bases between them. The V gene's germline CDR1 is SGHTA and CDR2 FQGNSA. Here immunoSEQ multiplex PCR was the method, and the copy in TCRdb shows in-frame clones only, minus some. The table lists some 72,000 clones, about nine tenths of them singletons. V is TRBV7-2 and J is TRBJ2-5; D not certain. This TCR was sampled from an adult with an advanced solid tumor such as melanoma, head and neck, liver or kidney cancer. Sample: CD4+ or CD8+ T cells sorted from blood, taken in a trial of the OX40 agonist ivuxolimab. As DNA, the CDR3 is TGTGCCAGCAGCTTAGGTGCGGACGCCTCCCAGTACTTC. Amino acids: CASSLGADASQYF.